This T cell receptor beta chain emerged from a study of a mutant IDH1 vaccine in newly diagnosed glioma. Overall study: Previous treatment comprised radiotherapy, temozolomide, or both, mostly both. Study-level findings and limits: Patients mounted vaccine-induced immune responses in approximately 94% of cases.

Here immunoSEQ multiplex PCR was the method, and the copy in TCRdb shows in-frame clones only, minus some. In the table there are roughly 51,000 clones, more than 80% of which are singletons. V lost 3 bases, J lost 8 bases, and 6 bases stayed unmatched. Germline values: CDR1 LNHDA, CDR2 SQIVND (reference sequence). This CDR3 has 13 amino acids. As regards this clone: Its matching antigen is unknown.

The time point here: baseline, week 1 (first vaccination visit). Described treatment: pre-vaccination baseline after standard-of-care therapy. The donor cohort comprised cases of new WHO grade 3 or 4 IDH1-mutant, ATRX-lost astrocytoma. Sequenced here: PBMCs, sampled from a glioma patient treated with radiotherapy, temozolomide or both. The chain has TRBV19 and TRBJ1-2, with TRBD1 matching over 7 bases. This sequence originates from a man in his forties with glioma. CDR3 sequence reads: CASSMRTGEGYTF. Written as DNA, the CDR3 is TGTGCCAGTAGTATGCGGACAGGAGAAGGCTACACCTTC.